A selection of T cell receptor beta chains follows, all from one sample in a study of T cells in Graves' hyperthyroidism and ophthalmopathy. Via MiXCR, TCRdb re-called the multiplex PCR reads, giving one row per CDR3 protein. The sample includes about 300,000 distinct CDR3 sequences, roughly 13% of them seen just once. Sequences were obtained from blood. The origin of the receptors is a woman in her 40s with Graves' hyperthyroidism. Each CDR3 is given with its conserved first and last residue. D genes are given only for firm matches. Part of the rows lack a size; the others show once, few, many or a class for expanded clones.

clone_size: many; v_call: TRBV19; j_call: TRBJ1-1; d_call: TRBD1; cdr3_aa: CASSINPGQGGHNSDTEAFF; cdr3_nt: TGTGCCAGTAGTATAAATCCGGGACAGGGGGGGCACAATTCGGACACTGAAGCTTTCTTT
clone_size: few; v_call: TRBV30; j_call: TRBJ2-2; d_call: .; cdr3_aa: CAMDRRNTGELFF; cdr3_nt: TGTGCAATGGACAGACGTAACACCGGGGAGCTGTTTTTT
clone_size: .; v_call: TRBV19; j_call: TRBJ1-2; d_call: .; cdr3_aa: CASNPGSDYGYTF; cdr3_nt: TGTGCCAGTAACCCAGGGTCAGACTATGGCTACACCTTC
clone_size: few; v_call: TRBV7-9; j_call: TRBJ2-5; d_call: .; cdr3_aa: CASSLGGRQKETQYF; cdr3_nt: TGTGCCAGCAGCTTAGGTGGGAGACAGAAAGAGACCCAGTACTTC
clone_size: many; v_call: TRBV7-8; j_call: TRBJ1-1; d_call: TRBD1; cdr3_aa: CASSPRTGAVSEAFF; cdr3_nt: TGTGCCAGCAGCCCACGGACAGGGGCGGTTTCTGAAGCTTTCTTT
clone_size: many; v_call: TRBV28; j_call: TRBJ2-7; d_call: .; cdr3_aa: CASSPPPRGTYEQYF; cdr3_nt: TGTGCCAGCAGTCCCCCCCCCAGGGGAACCTACGAGCAGTACTTC
clone_size: few; v_call: TRBV20-1; j_call: TRBJ1-6; d_call: .; cdr3_aa: CSASKGVNSPLHF; cdr3_nt: TGCAGTGCTAGCAAAGGGGTTAATTCACCCCTCCACTTT
clone_size: many; v_call: TRBV5-1; j_call: TRBJ2-7; d_call: TRBD1; cdr3_aa: CASSLARQGVDEQYF; cdr3_nt: TGCGCCAGCAGCTTGGCCAGACAGGGGGTAGACGAGCAGTACTTC
clone_size: .; v_call: TRBV5-1; j_call: TRBJ1-2; d_call: .; cdr3_aa: CASSLADGPSNYGYTF; cdr3_nt: TGCGCCAGCAGCTTGGCCGATGGGCCGTCTAACTATGGCTACACCTTC
clone_size: many; v_call: TRBV2; j_call: TRBJ1-5; d_call: .; cdr3_aa: CASSEGSSNQPQHF; cdr3_nt: TGTGCCAGCAGTGAAGGCAGTAGCAATCAGCCCCAGCATTTT
clone_size: .; v_call: TRBV5-6; j_call: TRBJ1-3; d_call: .; cdr3_aa: CASSLVSASGNTIYF; cdr3_nt: TGTGCCAGCAGCTTGGTGTCAGCCTCTGGAAACACCATATATTTT
clone_size: few; v_call: TRBV6-1; j_call: TRBJ2-1; d_call: .; cdr3_aa: CASSTETGEQFF; cdr3_nt: TGTGCCAGCAGTACAGAAACCGGTGAGCAGTTCTTC
clone_size: many; v_call: TRBV6-1; j_call: TRBJ2-2; d_call: .; cdr3_aa: CASTNPNTGELFF; cdr3_nt: TGTGCCAGCACGAACCCGAACACCGGGGAGCTGTTTTTT
clone_size: .; v_call: TRBV30; j_call: TRBJ2-1; d_call: TRBD2; cdr3_aa: CAWSVFTLAGDHNEQFF; cdr3_nt: TGTGCCTGGAGTGTTTTTACCCTAGCGGGAGATCACAATGAGCAGTTCTTC
clone_size: many; v_call: TRBV7-2; j_call: TRBJ2-2; d_call: .; cdr3_aa: CASSLGGGENTGELFF; cdr3_nt: TGTGCCAGCAGCTTAGGAGGAGGCGAAAACACCGGGGAGCTGTTTTTT
clone_size: many; v_call: TRBV24-1; j_call: TRBJ1-5; d_call: .; cdr3_aa: CATSASNQPQHF; cdr3_nt: TGTGCCACCAGTGCCAGCAATCAGCCCCAGCATTTT
clone_size: few; v_call: TRBV24-1; j_call: TRBJ1-3; d_call: .; cdr3_aa: CANRDRSGNTIYF; cdr3_nt: TGTGCCAATCGGGACCGCTCTGGAAACACCATATATTTT